Sequencing of this TCR beta chain was carried out in a study of siplizumab effects on memory and regulatory T cells. Points from the study as a whole: The mean Treg-derived percentage of mappable alloreactive CD4+ clones was about 63% with siplizumab compared with about 28% in controls. The drug siplizumab significantly decreased the alloreactive sequences that could be traced to unstimulated CD4+ memory cells. Researchers could map only a minor fraction of alloreactive clones to unstimulated subsets.

The CDR3 is 15 amino acids. V was clipped by 3 bases and J by 8 bases; unmatched bases: 10. Germline lookup yields CDR1 SQVTM and CDR2 ANQGSEA. As concerns this clone: The antigen is unknown.

Each sample contributed 75,000 to 100,000 TCR templates to the assay. The protocol was immunoSEQ multiplex PCR, while the TCRdb copy is restricted to in-frame clones and leaves out a portion. This table holds tens of thousands of clones, more than 80% found once. This rearrangement joins TRBV29-1 to TRBJ2-2; 9 nucleotides align to TRBD2. The sample comprised CD8+ T cells sorted from blood. This receptor was taken from a human donor in good health. CDR3 loop: CSVDWGSGSLGELFF. For the CDR3, the DNA is TGCAGCGTTGATTGGGGTAGCGGGAGCTTAGGGGAGCTGTTTTTT.